Shown below are 20 T cell receptor beta chains from a single sample sequenced in a study of T cell clonality in common variable immunodeficiency. Study conclusions and caveats: Fewer deletions and N-nucleotide insertions were reportedly seen in common variable immunodeficiency TCR beta sequences.

The antigens of these receptors remain unknown. Assay used: immunoSEQ multiplex PCR; TCRdb lists only in-frame clones, some missing. There are over 11,000 clones in the sample, none observed a single time. What was sequenced was peripheral blood mononuclear cells. All receptors come from a human donor with common variable immunodeficiency.

The sample holds a few counts of this clone. The read gets to within 3 residues of the CDR3 end, and the germline J gene fills in the rest. The rearrangement uses TRBV29-1 and TRBJ1-2; 7 bases agree with TRBD1. From germline, CDR1 is SQVTM and CDR2 ANQGSEA. This CDR3 has 12 residues. The V and J ends lost 7 bases and 6 bases, in that order; junction bases with no gene match: 8. The part of the CDR3 DNA that was read is TGCAGCGCCTTGACAGGGAAGGATGGC. It yields the protein CSALTGKDG. The complete CDR3 sequence is CSALTGKDGYTF. The whole variable domain, remainder taken from reference TRBV29-1 and TRBJ1-2, is SAVISQKPSRDICQRGTSLTIQCQVDSQVTMMFWYRQQPGQSLTLIATANQGSEATYESGFVIDKFPISRPNLTFSTLTVSNMSPEDSSIYLCSALTGKDGYTFGSGTRLTVV.

CDR3: CASSPPGQGLSLHF. The DNA read from the CDR3 is TGTGCCAGCTCACCACCCGGACAGGGTCTATCC. V gene TRBV18 combines with J gene TRBJ1-6; 8 bases are a match to TRBD1. The sequence runs out 3 residues before the end of the CDR3; the remainder is reconstructed from the germline J gene. CDR1 and CDR2 (germline): KGHSH, LQKENI. The CDR3 spans 14 residues.

This clone was counted between two and nine times. The read gets to within 3 residues of the CDR3 end, and the germline J gene fills in the rest. The gene calls are TRBV11-2 and TRBJ1-1; no reliable D call. The germline V and J ends were trimmed by 3 bases and 1 base, with 9 bases remaining between them. The CDR3 has 14 residues. The V gene's germline CDR1 is SGHAT and CDR2 FQNNGV. The CDR3 region is CASSFSDKNTEAFF. The part of the CDR3 DNA that was read is TGTGCCAGCAGCTTCTCCGACAAGAACACTGAA.

This clone is medium-sized within its sample. The read terminates 3 residues ahead of where the CDR3 ends, so the germline J gene completes it. The rearrangement uses TRBV20-1 and TRBJ1-1; D possibly corresponds to TRBD1 (6 bases). Germline-derived CDR1 and CDR2 are DFQATT and SNEGSKA (reference sequence). The CDR3 extends over 15 amino acids. Deletions cut 6 bases from V and 1 base from J, with 18 bases between. This CDR3 is CSAKSQGFWNTEAFF. Partial CDR3 DNA: TGCAGTGCGAAATCCCAGGGGTTTTGGAACACTGAA.

This clone turned up a few times. Read coverage stops 3 residues before the CDR3 terminus; the germline J gene supplies the remainder. The rearrangement uses TRBV19 and TRBJ2-5; 10 bases are a match to TRBD1. Germline V lookup: CDR1 LNHDA, CDR2 SQIVND (reference sequence). After removal of 4 bases from V and 1 base from J, the junction contained 3 bases not matched to a gene. The CDR3 is 15 amino acids. The part of the CDR3 DNA that was read is TGTGCCAGTAGTACCGGGACAGGGGTCCAAGAGACC. As protein: CASSTGTGVQET. The whole CDR3 protein is CASSTGTGVQETQYF.

In its sample, this clone was seen a few times. The read gets to within 3 residues of the CDR3 end, and the germline J gene fills in the rest. This rearrangement joins TRBV6-2 or TRBV6-3 to TRBJ2-1; a possible D gene is TRBD2 (6 bases). Trimming took off 4 bases at V and 5 bases at J, with 9 bases between the two ends. This CDR3 spans 13 amino acids. CDR1 and CDR2 (germline): MNHEY, SVGEGT. The CDR3 region is CASSWGLNNEQFF. The part of the CDR3 DNA that was read is TGTGCCAGCAGTTGGGGACTCAACAATGAG.

Worth noting for this clone: The read ends 3 residues before the CDR3 terminus; that terminus is restored from the germline J gene. The J gene is TRBJ2-5, the V gene TRBV18; 7 bases match TRBD1. Germline CDR1 reads KGHSH; CDR2 reads LQKENI. The CDR3 extends over 14 amino acids. V lost 3 bases and J lost 5; bases outside the gene matches: 6. The sequenced CDR3 bases are TGTGCCAGCTCACCGTCGGGACAGAGGGAGACC. Translating it yields CASSPSGQRET. The CDR3 in full is CASSPSGQRETQYF.

A note on this clone: The missing CDR3 end, 3 residues past where the read stops, is filled in from the germline J gene. The rearrangement uses TRBV7-6 and TRBJ2-3; TRBD1 matches 7 bases. There are 17 residues in the CDR3. V lost 4 bases and J lost 0; bases outside the gene matches: 10. The V gene's germline CDR1 is SGHVS and CDR2 FNYEAQ. The sequenced part of the CDR3 DNA is TGTGCCAGCAGCTCCCCTCGACAGGGCGGCAGCACAGATACG. Its translation is CASSSPRQGGSTDT. The CDR3 reads in full as CASSSPRQGGSTDTQYF.

Concerning this clone itself: The CDR3 is cut off 3 residues early in the read; its end comes from the germline J gene. This sequence joins TRBV2 and TRBJ2-5; maybe TRBD1 (6 bases). The germline gives CDR1 SNHLY, CDR2 FYNNEI. The CDR3 has 13 amino acids. The V end was cut by 6 bases, the J end by 4 bases, with 12 bases between. Incomplete CDR3 DNA: TGTGCCAGCAGGGGCAGGGGAGCAGAGACC. Its translation: CASRGRGAET. The CDR3 in its entirety is CASRGRGAETQYF.

To note about this clone: The read stops 3 residues short of the end of the CDR3; the missing end is completed from the germline J gene. The gene calls are TRBV7-4 and TRBJ2-4; 8 nucleotides match TRBD1. The CDR3 sequence is 17 residues long. Germline loops: CDR1 SGHVT, CDR2 SQSDAQ. V was clipped by 4 bases and J by 0 bases; unmatched bases: 8. Partial CDR3 DNA: TGTGCCAGCAGCTCCCACAGGGGGAGGTTAGCCAAAAACATT. Translated, it gives CASSSHRGRLAKNI. The entire CDR3 sequence reads CASSSHRGRLAKNIQYF.

The table lists this clone with a few counts. Read sequence stops 3 residues before the CDR3 end, and the germline J gene provides the missing end. This chain uses TRBV5-1 with TRBJ1-2; D might be TRBD1 (6 bases). This CDR3 has 14 amino acids. Trimming took off 3 bases at V and 4 bases at J, with 13 bases between the two ends. CDR1 is SGHRS and CDR2 is YFSETQ in the germline V gene. The covered CDR3 bases are TGCGCCAGCAGCTCGGGCGACAGGCGCTATGGC. Translating it yields CASSSGDRRYG. The complete CDR3 protein is CASSSGDRRYGYTF. Based on the CDR3 plus reference TRBV5-1 and TRBJ1-2, the full variable domain is KAGVTQTPRYLIKTRGQQVTLSCSPISGHRSVSWYQQTPGQGLQFLFEYFSETQRNKGNFPGRFSGRQFSNSRSEMNVSTLELGDSALYLCASSSGDRRYGYTFGSGTRLTVV.

The table lists this clone with a few counts. The read terminates 3 residues ahead of where the CDR3 ends, so the germline J gene completes it. The chain uses TRBV18 and TRBJ2-5; D is unresolved. V shed 5 bases and J shed 2 bases, with 3 bases lying between them. Germline assignment: CDR1 KGHSH and CDR2 LQKENI. The length of the CDR3 is 11 residues. The CDR3 bases that were read are TGTGCCAGCTCATCTCAAGAGACC. Its translation is CASSSQET. The entire CDR3 protein reads CASSSQETQYF.

This clone was seen more than once but under ten times. Read coverage stops 3 residues before the CDR3 terminus; the germline J gene supplies the remainder. Other DNA sequences in the same sample also yield this CDR3. The chain has TRBV7-9 and TRBJ2-5; 7 positions match TRBD1. The CDR3 has 15 amino acids. Germline-derived CDR1 and CDR2 are SEHNR and FQNEAQ (reference sequence). V lost 2 bases, J lost 2 bases, and 5 bases stayed unmatched. The chain's CDR3 is CASSLTGDSQETQYF. CDR3 bases read: TGTGCCAGCAGCTTAACTGGGGACAGTCAAGAGACC.

This clone has a handful of counts. The read falls 3 residues short of the CDR3 end, and the missing part is taken from the germline J gene. The chain uses TRBV7-9 and TRBJ2-7; D might be TRBD1 (6 bases). Trimming removed 2 bases at V and 3 bases at J, with 11 bases between. There are 14 residues in the CDR3. Germline-derived CDR1 and CDR2 are SEHNR and FQNEAQ (reference sequence). CDR3 in amino acids: CASSLQGRIYEQYF. The CDR3 bases that were read are TGTGCCAGCAGCTTACAGGGGAGAATCTACGAG.

In its sample, this clone was seen a few times. The read falls 3 residues short of the CDR3 end, and the missing part is taken from the germline J gene. V and J are TRBV18 and TRBJ1-5; the D is unclear. Trimming took 3 bases from V and 5 from J, leaving 14 bases between them. Looked up from germline, CDR1 is KGHSH and CDR2 is LQKENI. The CDR3 is 15 amino acids. The sequenced part of the CDR3 DNA is TGTGCCAGCTCACCGATTGGGCTGATGGATCAGCCC. It specifies CASSPIGLMDQP. The full-length CDR3 reads as CASSPIGLMDQPQHF.

Concerning this clone: The CDR3 end is not reached by the read, which stops 3 residues before it; the germline J gene fills it in. J is TRBJ2-7 and V is TRBV7-8; TRBD1 agrees at 7 bases. This CDR3 comprises 13 residues. Losses at the gene ends were 4 bases for V and 2 bases for J; bases not matched to a gene: 2. CDR1 is SGHVS, CDR2 FQNEAQ, per germline. The CDR3 sequence: CASSWGQTYEQYF. Incomplete CDR3 DNA: TGTGCCAGCAGCTGGGGACAGACCTACGAG.

Turning to this clone: The CDR3 is cut off 3 residues early in the read; its end comes from the germline J gene. V usage is TRBV7-2 and J usage is TRBJ1-2; D might be TRBD1 (6 bases). CDR3 length: 13 amino acids. Germline lookup yields CDR1 SGHTA and CDR2 FQGNSA. The sequenced part of the CDR3 DNA is TGTGCCAGCAGCTCTAACAGGGAATACAGC. Translating gives CASSSNREYS. The full CDR3 protein reads CASSSNREYSYTF. Full variable domain (missing parts from reference TRBV7-2 and TRBJ1-2): GAGVSQSPSNKVTEKGKDVELRCDPISGHTALYWYRQSLGQGLEFLIYFQGNSAPDKSGLPSDRFSAERTGGSVSTLTIQRTQQEDSAVYLCASSSNREYSYTFGSGTRLTVV.

This clone has more than one count but fewer than ten. The CDR3 goes on 3 residues after the read ends, and that part is filled in from the germline J gene. This chain links TRBV5-1 with TRBJ2-5; 7 bases agree with TRBD1. The CDR3 sequence is 14 residues long. After removal of 4 bases from V and 5 bases from J, the junction contained 8 bases not matched to a gene. CDR1 is SGHRS, CDR2 YFSETQ, per germline. The CDR3 loop reads CASSRDSRKETQYF. The DNA read from the CDR3 is TGCGCCAGCAGCCGGGACAGCCGGAAGGAGACC.

Points on this clone: The read ends 3 residues early relative to the CDR3; the germline J gene fills the gap. This chain connects TRBV7-9 to TRBJ1-5; no clear D gene. This CDR3 has 12 residues. From germline, CDR1 is SEHNR and CDR2 FQNEAQ (reference sequence). Between the trimmed V and J ends, which lost 5 bases and 1 base, there was a span of 3 bases. The DNA read from the CDR3 is TGTGCCAGCAGCACAAGCAATCAGCCC. This sequence encodes CASSTSNQP. Given in full, the CDR3 is CASSTSNQPQHF.

This clone has just a few counts. The sequenced fragment ends 3 residues before the CDR3 boundary, so the rest is inferred from the germline J gene. The J gene is TRBJ1-4, the V gene TRBV7-9, with 7 positions matching TRBD1. Germline V gene sequence: CDR1 SEHNR, CDR2 FQNEAQ (reference sequence). J gave up 5 bases and V 6 bases, and 6 bases lay outside the gene matches. The CDR3 is made up of 14 amino acids. CDR3 bases read: TGTGCCAGCAGATCGGGACAGCTCAATGAAAAA. As protein: CASRSGQLNEK. The full CDR3 protein is CASRSGQLNEKLFF.